This T cell receptor (beta chain) was identified in a study of blood T cell repertoires in COVID-19. Study at large: The origin of the acute and convalescent COVID-19 samples was the United States, Italy and Spain. Sample material is recorded as cDNA or gDNA derived from T cells, B-cell-depleted T cells, or PBMCs.

Those enrolled in Seattle joined during active infection and were followed longitudinally afterward. Germline assignment: CDR1 ENHRY and CDR2 SYGVKD. The CDR3 extends over 14 amino acids. V was shortened by 5 bases and J by 2 bases, with 12 bases between the two germline ends. In the source study's methods: Scientists estimated how many nucleated cells there were by amplifying reference gene primers. Method: immunoSEQ multiplex PCR; TCRdb's copy keeps in-frame clones and lacks some. The DNA was the basis for D and trimming; V, J and clone size are from that table. The repertoire holds about 530,000 clones, with approximately 88% as singletons.

The V call is TRBV10-3, the J call TRBJ1-1; a weak D match, TRBD1 (6 bases). The clonotype was recovered from a woman between 50 and 59 years old with COVID-19, enrolled during active disease. The sequencing sample was made of peripheral blood. CDR3 DNA: TGTGCCATCAGTCCCGACAGGATCAACACTGAAGCTTTCTTT. Translated: CAISPDRINTEAFF.